A single sample gave rise to the 28 T cell receptor beta chains below, sequenced in a study of blood T cell repertoires in COVID-19. Produced via immunoSEQ multiplex PCR; TCRdb's table is partial and in-frame only. Here the sample spans 270,000 or so clones, about 87% being singletons. Sequencing used PBMCs or T cells enriched from blood (not recorded which). The receptors were gathered from a woman aged 40 to 49 with acute COVID-19.

In DNA, the CDR3 is TGTGCCAGCAGCTTAATATCTGGCGGGAGGGCCATCGGGGAGCTGTTTTTT. This encodes CASSLISGGRAIGELFF. The V call is TRBV7-8, the J call TRBJ2-2; 9 bases fit TRBD2. Looked up from germline, CDR1 is SGHVS and CDR2 is FQNEAQ. The junction had 11 bases not matched to a gene; V was cut back by 2 bases and J by 7 bases. This CDR3 is 17 amino acids long.

The rearrangement links TRBV5-6 to TRBJ2-3; 8 bases fit TRBD1. V was clipped by 3 bases and J by 2 bases; unmatched bases: 8. This CDR3 comprises 16 residues. Germline CDR1 SGHDT, CDR2 YYEEEE. Here the CDR3 reads CASSSLDRALTDTQYF. CDR3 nucleotide sequence: TGTGCCAGCAGCTCCCTGGACAGGGCGCTCACAGATACGCAGTATTTT.

The chain recombines TRBV2 with TRBJ1-3; D perhaps matches TRBD1 (6 bases). The CDR3 runs to 13 residues. V lost 10 bases and J 2 bases, leaving 12 bases between the germline ends. CDR1 is SNHLY and CDR2 is FYNNEI in the germline V gene. The CDR3 DNA follows: TGTGCCACAACAGGGCTGCCTGGAAACACCATATATTTT. This encodes CATTGLPGNTIYF.

The V call is TRBV19, the J call TRBJ2-7, with 7 bases identical to TRBD2. This CDR3 comprises 14 residues. V lost 3 bases and J lost 2; bases outside the gene matches: 4. Germline CDR1 LNHDA, CDR2 SQIVND (reference sequence). The CDR3 coding sequence is TGTGCCAGTAGTATGCGGGAGTTCGCCTACGAGCAGTACTTC. Translated: CASSMREFAYEQYF.

The chain couples TRBV30 to TRBJ1-6; TRBD1 aligns across 7 bases. Germline V gene lookup returns CDR1 GTSNPN and CDR2 SVGIG (reference sequence). CDR3 size: 14 residues. V was clipped by 2 bases and J by 10 bases; unmatched bases: 8. CDR3 loop: CAWSNRGFGSPLHF. In DNA, the CDR3 is TGTGCCTGGAGTAACAGGGGATTCGGCTCACCCCTCCACTTT.

The chain carries TRBV6-5 and TRBJ1-5, with 9 nucleotides matching TRBD1. Germline CDR1 MNHEY, CDR2 SVGAGI. V shed 7 bases and J 2 bases; nucleotides not matched to a gene: 6. There are 15 residues in the CDR3. CDR3 coding DNA: TGTGCCAGCACACCAACAGGGGGCGGCAATCAGCCCCAGCATTTT. Its translation is CASTPTGGGNQPQHF.

The rearrangement links TRBV18 to TRBJ1-1; no reliable D call. This CDR3 contains 16 residues. V lost 3 bases and J lost 1, with 15 bases in between. Germline CDR1 and CDR2: KGHSH and LQKENI. CDR3 DNA sequence: TGTGCCAGCTCACCGGAGAGGAGACGGGGGAACACTGAAGCTTTCTTT. It translates to CASSPERRRGNTEAFF.

The CDR3 reads CASSLIGTSGRNEQFF. The CDR3 nucleotides are TGTGCCAGCAGCTTAATCGGGACTAGCGGGAGAAACGAGCAGTTCTTC. The chain is built from TRBV7-2 and TRBJ2-1; 14 positions agree with TRBD2. The germline V gene encodes CDR1 SGHTA and CDR2 FQGNSA. The ends lost 2 bases at V and 10 bases at J; junction bases unmatched: 7. There are 16 residues in the CDR3.

The chain is built from TRBV4-3 and TRBJ1-1; a possible D gene is TRBD1 (6 bases). CDR1 is LGHNA and CDR2 is YSLEER in the germline V gene. V gave up 1 base and J gave up 5 bases, with 11 bases separating them. This CDR3 is built from 14 residues. CDR3 in amino acids: CASSQGGLRTEAFF. DNA for the CDR3: TGCGCCAGCAGCCAAGGGGGGCTGCGGACTGAAGCTTTCTTT.

The V call is TRBV27, the J call TRBJ2-2; TRBD1 aligns across 8 bases. The CDR3 sequence is 15 residues long. Germline V gives CDR1 MNHEY, CDR2 SMNVEV (reference sequence). V was clipped by 8 bases and J by 4 bases; unmatched bases: 9. CDR3 coding DNA: TGTGCCAGCGGAAGACAGGGGCATCCCACCGGGGAGCTGTTTTTT. Translated, it gives CASGRQGHPTGELFF.

This chain links TRBV19 with TRBJ2-1, with 7 bases fitting TRBD2. The CDR3 contains 15 residues. Germline values: CDR1 LNHDA, CDR2 SQIVND (reference sequence). J lost 7 bases, V lost 2 bases, and 8 bases had no gene match. The DNA for the CDR3 is TGTGCCAGTAGTATACGGGACTCCGGGGGGAATGAGCAGTTCTTC. Translated: CASSIRDSGGNEQFF.

This clone has a single count. The CDR3 region has the DNA TGTGCCAGCAGCTTAGATGGGGGCCCCGCGGGGGGTTCACCCCTCCACTTT. Amino acid sequence: CASSLDGGPAGGSPLHF. The V and J genes are TRBV7-2 and TRBJ1-6; a weak D match, TRBD1 (6 bases). The germline CDR1 and CDR2 sequences are SGHTA and FQGNSA. Trimming left V 1 base short and J 9 bases short, with 19 bases between. The CDR3 covers 17 residues.

The chain couples TRBV28 to TRBJ1-6; D may be TRBD1 (6 bases). V lost 1 base, J lost 10 bases, and 14 bases lay in between. This CDR3 is 15 amino acids long. The germline CDR1 and CDR2 sequences are MDHEN and SYDVKM. CDR3 sequence: CASSLFGRGGSPLHF. The CDR3 coding sequence is TGTGCCAGCAGTTTATTTGGCAGGGGCGGATCACCCCTCCACTTT.

This chain joins TRBV30 and TRBJ2-7; 8 nucleotides match TRBD2. Germline lookup yields CDR1 GTSNPN and CDR2 SVGIG (reference sequence). The V segment lost 1 base and the J segment 0 bases; nucleotides outside the gene matches: 14. The CDR3 is 18 residues long. The CDR3 reads CAWSARHFSGGASYEQYV. The CDR3 region has the DNA TGTGCCTGGAGTGCCCGCCATTTTTCGGGAGGGGCCTCCTACGAGCAGTACGTC.

The chain is built from TRBV13 and TRBJ1-4, with no clear D. Germline loops: CDR1 PRHDT, CDR2 FYEKMQ (reference sequence). The V and J ends lost 2 bases and 1 base respectively, with 8 bases between them. This CDR3 is built from 15 residues. The chain's CDR3 is CASSLRPGTNEKLFF. In nucleotides, the CDR3 is TGTGCCAGCAGCTTACGTCCGGGAACTAATGAAAAACTGTTTTTT.

This chain connects TRBV20-1 to TRBJ2-1; D gene uncertain. V lost 0 bases and J 10 bases, leaving 7 bases between the germline ends. Germline V gene sequence: CDR1 DFQATT, CDR2 SNEGSKA (reference sequence). This CDR3 has 11 amino acids. The CDR3 reads CSARDHWEQFF. In DNA, the CDR3 is TGCAGTGCTAGAGATCACTGGGAGCAGTTCTTC.

The chain is built from TRBV7-8 and TRBJ2-2, with 7 bases aligning to TRBD2. V shed 1 base and J 3 bases; nucleotides not matched to a gene: 5. The CDR3 totals 16 residues. Germline-derived CDR1 and CDR2 are SGHVS and FQNEAQ. For the CDR3, the DNA is TGTGCCAGCAGCTTAGTGGGGACTACCTACACCGGGGAGCTGTTTTTT. Amino acid sequence: CASSLVGTTYTGELFF.

This clone was observed a handful of times. The gene calls are TRBV2 and TRBJ2-1; D not resolved. CDR1 is SNHLY, CDR2 FYNNEI, per germline. The CDR3 has 15 amino acids. The germline V and J ends were trimmed by 5 bases and 0 bases, with 11 bases remaining between them. The CDR3 protein is CASSPLRSSYNEQFF. Written as DNA, the CDR3 is TGTGCCAGCAGTCCCCTTCGGAGCTCCTACAATGAGCAGTTCTTC.

The chain employs TRBV28 and TRBJ2-2; D uncertain. From germline, CDR1 is MDHEN and CDR2 SYDVKM. The V end lost 1 base, the J end lost 3 bases, and 12 bases lay between the germline ends. The CDR3 totals 16 residues. Here the CDR3 reads CASSLYYARDTGELFF. CDR3 nucleotide sequence: TGTGCCAGCAGTTTATACTACGCTCGGGACACCGGGGAGCTGTTTTTT.

Only one count was recorded for this clone. This chain links TRBV2 with TRBJ2-3, with TRBD2 as a possible D gene (5 bases). CDR1 is SNHLY and CDR2 is FYNNEI in the germline V gene. V lost 5 bases to trimming and J lost 5 bases, with 8 bases between them. The length of the CDR3 is 12 residues. CDR3 residues: CASSSLGDTQYF. The CDR3, as DNA: TGTGCCAGCAGTTCACTAGGAGATACGCAGTATTTT.

This rearrangement joins TRBV6-2 or TRBV6-3 to TRBJ2-5, with TRBD1 matching 7 bases. CDR3 length: 14 residues. The V gene end was trimmed by 6 bases and the J gene end by 3 bases; junction bases not matched to a gene: 7. Germline V gives CDR1 MNHEY, CDR2 SVGEGT. In DNA, the CDR3 is TGTGCCAGCAGCCATCAAGGGGGCGAAGAGACCCAGTACTTC. Amino acids: CASSHQGGEETQYF.

This clone was seen once. This rearrangement joins TRBV24-1 to TRBJ1-2; perhaps TRBD1 as D (5 bases). Germline V lookup: CDR1 KGHDR, CDR2 SFDVKD. The CDR3 runs to 14 residues. V lost 4 bases to trimming and J lost 3 bases, with 11 bases between them. The CDR3 protein is CATSDRGGDYGYTF. Here the CDR3 DNA reads TGTGCCACCAGTGACCGGGGGGGGGACTATGGCTACACCTTC.

The V and J genes are TRBV13 and TRBJ2-2; 8 bases match TRBD1. This CDR3 has 15 amino acids. Looked up from germline, CDR1 is PRHDT and CDR2 is FYEKMQ (reference sequence). The V gene end was trimmed by 4 bases and the J gene end by 4 bases; junction bases not matched to a gene: 5. This CDR3 is CASSSRGRGTGELFF. For the CDR3, the DNA is TGTGCCAGCAGCTCCAGGGGGCGGGGCACCGGGGAGCTGTTTTTT. Looking up the rest from reference TRBV13 and TRBJ2-2 gives the full variable domain: AAGVIQSPRHLIKEKRETATLKCYPIPRHDTVYWYQQGPGQDPQFLISFYEKMQSDKGSIPDRFSAQQFSDYHSELNMSSLELGDSALYFCASSSRGRGTGELFFGEGSRLTVL.

This chain links TRBV19 with TRBJ1-1; weak D call: TRBD1 (5 bases). The CDR3 runs 15 residues. Germline CDR1 reads LNHDA; CDR2 reads SQIVND (reference sequence). The V gene lost 3 bases and the J gene lost 4 bases, with 15 bases spanning the gap. CDR3 nucleotide sequence: TGTGCCAGTAGTATTTTCGTTTCAGGGTCCACTGAAGCTTTCTTT. It specifies CASSIFVSGSTEAFF.

The J gene is TRBJ2-1, the V gene TRBV11-2, with TRBD1 as a possible D gene (5 bases). The CDR3 sequence is 12 residues long. Trimming left V 8 bases short and J 4 bases short, with 9 bases between. Germline V CDR1 and CDR2: SGHAT, FQNNGV. The CDR3: CASLKGYNEQFF. For the CDR3, the DNA is TGTGCCAGCTTGAAGGGGTACAATGAGCAGTTCTTC.

This sequence joins TRBV2 and TRBJ1-5, with D unclear. CDR1 SNHLY and CDR2 FYNNEI come from the germline V gene. The V and J ends lost 3 bases and 1 base respectively, with 10 bases between them. CDR3 size: 15 residues. In nucleotides, the CDR3 is TGTGCCAGCAGTGACAATGGAGTGAGCAATCAGCCCCAGCATTTT. Protein product: CASSDNGVSNQPQHF.

This chain uses TRBV27 with TRBJ2-1; 7 nucleotides align to TRBD2. With V trimmed by 2 bases and J by 8 bases, 6 bases remained unmatched. The germline V gene encodes CDR1 MNHEY and CDR2 SMNVEV (reference sequence). The CDR3 spans 14 residues. CDR3 DNA sequence: TGTGCCAGCAGTTTAGCGGGAGTGTCCGATGAGCAGTTCTTC. Translated, it gives CASSLAGVSDEQFF.

V usage is TRBV28 and J usage is TRBJ2-7; D possibly corresponds to TRBD2 (6 bases). Germline-derived CDR1 and CDR2 are MDHEN and SYDVKM. V lost 5 bases, J lost 0 bases, and 14 bases lay in between. This CDR3 has 15 amino acids. The CDR3 DNA is TGTGCCAGCAGTCCCGGGGGTCTCAGCTCCTACGAGCAGTACTTC. Amino acid sequence: CASSPGGLSSYEQYF.